This TCR beta chain was captured by sequencing in a study of regulatory T cells in long-lasting Graves disease. With regard to this clonotype: What it recognizes is unknown. This may arise from a read error, as a much more abundant clone is one base away. Likely a read error: the CDR3 ends without its conserved phenylalanine or tryptophan.

V lost 10 bases and J 7 bases, leaving 22 bases between the germline ends. Germline CDR1 reads ENHRY; CDR2 reads SYGVKD. The CDR3 length is 14 residues. Study-wide findings and caveats: Repertoires from persistent disease leaned toward TRBV28, TRBJ1-2 and TRBJ2-5. With a small sample size, accuracy may have been reduced.

The time point here: newly diagnosed GD, antithyroid drugs for less than 3 months. PBMC RNA served as the TCR library source. Researchers made TCR beta libraries by using iRepertoire HTBI primers and running Arm-PCR on CDR3 regions. One entry per CDR3 protein, called by TCRdb with MiXCR from the multiplex PCR reads. The sample holds roughly 420,000 distinct CDR3 sequences, around 15% seen once. Another study also made use of these data, one on T cells in Graves' hyperthyroidism and ophthalmopathy. From that second work: Ophthalmopathy could be told apart from stable hyperthyroidism with a 13 V-J model.

This sequence was found in a woman aged 25 to 45 with Graves disease. Sequencing used peripheral blood mononuclear cells (PBMCs), obtained at new diagnosis, from a patient treated with antithyroid drugs. V gene TRBV10-3 combines with J gene TRBJ1-2; D is possibly TRBD1 (6 bases). The chain's CDR3 is CASRPLDRAGGYTL. The CDR3 nucleotides are TGTGCCAGCAGACCCCTGGACAGAGCGGGTGGCTACACCCTC.